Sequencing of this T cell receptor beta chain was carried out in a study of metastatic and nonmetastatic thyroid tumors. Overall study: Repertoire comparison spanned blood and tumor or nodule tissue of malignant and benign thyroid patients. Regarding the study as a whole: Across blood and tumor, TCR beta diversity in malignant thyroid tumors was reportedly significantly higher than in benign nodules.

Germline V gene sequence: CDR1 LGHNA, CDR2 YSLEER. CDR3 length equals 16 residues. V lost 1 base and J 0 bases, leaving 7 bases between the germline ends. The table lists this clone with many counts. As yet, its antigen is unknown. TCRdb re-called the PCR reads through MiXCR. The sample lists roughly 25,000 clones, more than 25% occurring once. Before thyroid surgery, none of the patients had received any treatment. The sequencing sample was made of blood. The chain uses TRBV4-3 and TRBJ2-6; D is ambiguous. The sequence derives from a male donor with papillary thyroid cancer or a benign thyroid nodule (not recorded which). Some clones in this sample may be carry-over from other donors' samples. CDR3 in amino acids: CASSQGYFSGANVLTF. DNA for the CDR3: TGCGCCAGCAGCCAAGGATACTTCTCTGGGGCCAACGTCCTGACTTTC.